This TCR beta chain comes out of a study of OX40 agonist ivuxolimab in advanced cancers. The protocol was immunoSEQ multiplex PCR, while the TCRdb copy is restricted to in-frame clones and leaves out a portion. The sample carries over 75,000 clones, 90% to 95% recorded once. Trimming at V came to 4 bases and at J to 3 bases, leaving 2 bases not matched to a gene. CDR3 length: 12 amino acids. The V gene's germline CDR1 is GTSNPN and CDR2 SVGIG (reference sequence). Patients were ineligible given autoimmune disease history or systemic immunosuppression. The clonotype originates from an adult with an advanced solid tumor such as melanoma, head and neck, liver or kidney cancer. The sequencing used CD4+ or CD8+ T cells sorted from blood, collected in a trial of the OX40 agonist ivuxolimab. V is TRBV30 and J is TRBJ2-7, with 8 bases aligning to TRBD2. The CDR3 sequence: CAWNRGGYEQYF. The CDR3 DNA follows: TGTGCCTGGAATCGGGGGGGCTACGAGCAGTACTTC.